Below are 29 T cell receptor beta chains sequenced from a single sample in a study of human T cells and chemical hapten exposure. Indicated time point: patch test 2, 6 weeks after DPC sensitization. Specified treatment: therapeutic diphenylcyclopropenone sensitization with weekly scalp DPC. MiXCR, applied by TCRdb to the RACE reads, yields one record per CDR3 protein. The table has about 400,000 distinct CDR3 sequences, over 6% seen once. Material: whole blood, obtained in connection with sensitization to the hapten diphenylcyclopropenone (DPC). The source is a woman younger than 35 with alopecia areata. Some clones in this sample may be carry-over from other donors' samples.

V is TRBV7-9 and J is TRBJ2-1; 9 bases align to TRBD2. Looked up from germline, CDR1 is SEHNR and CDR2 is FQNEAQ (reference sequence). V was clipped by 2 bases and J by 10 bases; unmatched bases: 12. This CDR3 spans 16 amino acids. CDR3 sequence (DNA): TGTGCCAGCAGCTTACTACTCGGCGGGGGGGCAGAAGAGCAGTTCTTC. As protein: CASSLLLGGGAEEQFF.

This sequence joins TRBV12-3 or TRBV12-4 and TRBJ2-1; 8 bases are shared with TRBD2. The J segment lost 10 bases and the V segment lost 3 bases, leaving 14 bases of the junction unmatched. The CDR3 consists of 16 residues. Here the CDR3 reads CASSFAGKRGKGEQFF. The DNA of the CDR3 is TGTGCCAGCAGTTTCGCAGGGAAGCGGGGGAAGGGCGAGCAGTTCTTC.

Remarks on this clonotype: A much larger clone is a single base away; this may be a read error. The chain employs TRBV29-1 and TRBJ1-1, with no clear D. CDR3 length: 14 residues. CDR1 and CDR2 from the germline V gene are SQVTM and ANQGSEA. Trimming cost V 6 bases and J 6 bases, with 20 bases left between them. This chain's CDR3 is CSVSPRDVDAEAFF. DNA for the CDR3: TGCAGCGTCTCCCCCCGGGATGTAGATGCTGAAGCTTTCTTT.

This clonotype was observed at least ten times. The J gene is TRBJ2-1, the V gene TRBV6-5; D perhaps matches TRBD1 (6 bases). The CDR3 totals 14 residues. The V gene lost 5 bases and the J gene lost 3 bases, with 11 bases spanning the gap. Per the germline V gene, CDR1 is MNHEY and CDR2 is SVGAGI. CDR3 sequence reads: CASSPTGVYNEQFF. The CDR3 DNA reads TGTGCCAGCAGTCCGACAGGTGTCTACAATGAGCAGTTCTTC.

This clonotype was recorded many times. This sequence joins TRBV28 and TRBJ1-1; D is unresolved. Germline V gene data show CDR1 as MDHEN and CDR2 as SYDVKM. Trimming took off 6 bases at V and 1 base at J, with 0 bases between the two ends. This CDR3 spans 10 amino acids. The CDR3 is CASRNTEAFF. CDR3 nucleotides: TGTGCCAGCAGGAACACTGAAGCTTTCTTT.

This clonotype was recorded many times. J is TRBJ2-7 and V is TRBV6-2 or TRBV6-3, with D perhaps matching TRBD1 or TRBD2 (5 bases each). Between the trimmed V and J ends, which lost 5 bases and 3 bases, there was a span of 14 bases. The CDR3 sequence is 14 residues long. Germline V gives CDR1 MNHEY, CDR2 SVGEGT. The CDR3 DNA follows: TGTGCCAGCAGTCGCGTGGGACGGATCTACGAGCAGTACTTC. Translated: CASSRVGRIYEQYF.

This clonotype has more than one count but fewer than ten. The genes are TRBV6-2 or TRBV6-3 and TRBJ1-1; 7 bases line up with TRBD1. Germline values: CDR1 MNHEY, CDR2 SVGEGT. The CDR3 is 14 residues long. J lost 6 bases, V lost 7 bases, and 11 bases had no gene match. DNA for the CDR3: TGTGCCAGCACCCTGGTCGACAGGGAGGCTGAAGCTTTCTTT. Encoded protein: CASTLVDREAEAFF.

Concerning this clonotype itself: Since a much larger clone is just one base distant, this may be a read error. The chain links TRBV6-6 to TRBJ1-2, with D uncertain. Per the germline V gene, CDR1 is MNHNY and CDR2 is SVGAGI (reference sequence). CDR3 size: 16 residues. This CDR3 is CASSITPGKVNYSYTF. The DNA of the CDR3 is TGTGCCAGCAGTATTACGCCGGGCAAAGTAAACTATAGCTACACCTTC.

The chain employs TRBV7-2 and TRBJ1-5; D is unresolved. This CDR3 is 16 amino acids long. The germline V and J ends were trimmed by 5 bases and 1 base, with 15 bases remaining between them. Germline CDR1 and CDR2: SGHTA and FQGNSA. CDR3 amino acids: CASSPGLRGSNQPQHF. CDR3 DNA: TGTGCCAGCAGCCCCGGCTTACGAGGGAGCAATCAGCCCCAGCATTTT.

This clonotype was observed at least ten times. The V and J genes are TRBV20-1 and TRBJ1-3; D might be TRBD1 (5 bases). V lost 3 bases and J lost 5, with 11 bases in between. CDR1 DFQATT and CDR2 SNEGSKA come from the germline V gene (reference sequence). This CDR3 is built from 13 residues. This CDR3 reads CSASVQGRNTIYF. DNA for the CDR3: TGCAGTGCTAGCGTGCAGGGTAGAAACACCATATATTTT.

This clonotype has a handful of counts. V and J are TRBV7-2 and TRBJ2-3; D unresolved. The germline V gene has CDR1 SGHTA and CDR2 FQGNSA. This CDR3 has 14 amino acids. The V gene lost 2 bases and the J gene lost 1 base, with 7 bases spanning the gap. Written as DNA, the CDR3 is TGTGCCAGCAGCTTACCGGACGGCACAGATACGCAGTATTTT. It encodes CASSLPDGTDTQYF.

This clonotype was detected ten times or more. The rearrangement links TRBV10-3 to TRBJ1-4, with D uncertain. The CDR3 is 14 amino acids. Germline V CDR1 and CDR2: ENHRY, SYGVKD. The V and J ends lost 3 bases and 4 bases respectively, with 9 bases between them. CDR3 coding DNA: TGTGCCATCAGTGAATGGCAGGATAATGAAAAACTGTTTTTT. Protein sequence: CAISEWQDNEKLFF.

This clonotype appeared a few times. The chain links TRBV6-2 or TRBV6-3 to TRBJ2-5; D may be TRBD1 or TRBD2 (5 bases each). This CDR3 contains 16 residues. The germline V gene has CDR1 MNHEY and CDR2 SVGEGT. Trimming pared 6 bases from V and 1 base from J, leaving 18 bases between. The CDR3 spells CASSSVPGTIQETQYF. DNA of the CDR3: TGTGCCAGCAGCTCGGTCCCGGGGACCATCCAAGAGACCCAGTACTTC.

This clonotype was counted ten times or more. The chain uses TRBV7-6 and TRBJ2-7; perhaps TRBD1 as D (5 bases). Germline-derived CDR1 and CDR2 are SGHVS and FNYEAQ. This CDR3 is built from 16 residues. Trimming pared 1 base from V and 5 bases from J, leaving 18 bases between. For the CDR3, the DNA is TGTGCCAGCAGCTTAGAAGGGGCGCGGCTTCTCGACGAGCAGTACTTC. It codes for CASSLEGARLLDEQYF. Together with reference TRBV7-6 and TRBJ2-7, the CDR3 gives the full variable domain: GAGVSQSPRYKVTKRGQDVALRCDPISGHVSLYWYRQALGQGPEFLTYFNYEAQQDKSGLPNDRFSAERPEGSISTLTIQRTEQRDSAMYRCASSLEGARLLDEQYFGPGTRLTVT.

The gene calls are TRBV2 and TRBJ2-1; D is perhaps TRBD2 (6 bases). Deletions cut 11 bases from V and 12 bases from J, with 17 bases between. This CDR3 has 11 amino acids. Germline assignment: CDR1 SNHLY and CDR2 FYNNEI. This chain's CDR3 is CASQEGVGQFF. The CDR3 bases are TGTGCCTCACAGGAGGGAGTGGGGCAGTTCTTC. Drawing the rest from reference TRBV2 and TRBJ2-1, the complete variable domain is EPEVTQTPSHQVTQMGQEVILRCVPISNHLYFYWYRQILGQKVEFLVSFYNNEISEKSEIFDDQFSVERPDGSNFTLKIRSTKLEDSAMYFCASQEGVGQFFGPGTRLTVL.

This clonotype was detected ten times or more. The chain combines TRBV29-1 with TRBJ1-1; D is unresolved. V was shortened by 7 bases and J by 3 bases, with 15 bases between the two germline ends. Germline CDR1 reads SQVTM; CDR2 reads ANQGSEA. CDR3 size: 13 residues. The CDR3 reads CSEYRAVDTEAFF. The CDR3 DNA reads TGCAGCGAGTACAGAGCCGTCGACACTGAAGCTTTCTTT.

V is TRBV12-3 or TRBV12-4 and J is TRBJ2-3; no clear D. This CDR3 region has 13 residues. Trimming pared 3 bases from V and 6 bases from J, leaving 10 bases between. The CDR3 loop is CASSFSFSDTQYF. The CDR3, as DNA: TGTGCCAGCAGTTTCTCATTTTCGGATACGCAGTATTTT.

V is TRBV12-3 or TRBV12-4 and J is TRBJ2-1, with TRBD2 matching over 12 bases. The CDR3 spans 16 residues. Losses at the gene ends were 6 bases for V and 4 bases for J; bases not matched to a gene: 7. Here the CDR3 reads CASSPSSGGGYNEQFF. For the CDR3, the DNA is TGTGCCAGCAGCCCATCTAGCGGGGGGGGTTACAATGAGCAGTTCTTC.

This clonotype was seen repeatedly, ten times or more. The chain carries TRBV6-4 and TRBJ2-2; TRBD2 matches at 8 bases. V trimming: 3 bases; J trimming: 0 bases; junction bases outside the gene matches: 6. The CDR3 consists of 17 residues. CDR1 is MRHNA and CDR2 is SNTAGT in the germline V gene. The chain's CDR3 is CASSEAGGFTNTGELFF. The CDR3, as DNA: TGTGCCAGCAGTGAGGCGGGGGGTTTTACGAACACCGGGGAGCTGTTTTTT.

The V and J genes are TRBV5-1 and TRBJ2-3, with D unresolved. Germline-derived CDR1 and CDR2 are SGHRS and YFSETQ. V lost 1 base and J 1 base, leaving 7 bases between the germline ends. The CDR3 has 14 residues. CDR3 in amino acids: CASSLTKGTDTQYF. The CDR3 DNA reads TGCGCCAGCAGCTTGACTAAGGGCACAGATACGCAGTATTTT.

This clonotype came up many times. CDR3 nucleotide sequence: TGTGCCAGCAAGGGACAGTCGAACACTGAAGCTTTCTTT. Translation gives CASKGQSNTEAFF. This chain links TRBV12-3 or TRBV12-4 with TRBJ1-1; 7 bases are shared with TRBD1. V gave up 7 bases and J gave up 1 base; unmatched junction bases: 3. The CDR3 is 13 residues long.

This clonotype has just a few counts. The genes are TRBV10-3 and TRBJ2-7; D possibly uses TRBD1 or TRBD2 (5 bases each). Germline CDR1 and CDR2: ENHRY and SYGVKD. This CDR3 contains 12 residues. The V end lost 8 bases, the J end lost 1 base, and 9 bases lay between the germline ends. The CDR3 bases are TGTGCCATCGGGGACCGATCCTACGAGCAGTACTTC. Translating it yields CAIGDRSYEQYF.

This clonotype showed up just a few times. The chain employs TRBV5-1 and TRBJ1-2, with 11 bases lining up with TRBD1. The V gene end was trimmed by 4 bases and the J gene end by 4 bases; junction bases not matched to a gene: 6. CDR3 length: 15 residues. Germline values: CDR1 SGHRS, CDR2 YFSETQ. The CDR3 nucleotides read TGCGCCAGCAGCCCCCGGACAGGGGGCCTCTATGGCTACACCTTC. Translating gives CASSPRTGGLYGYTF.

This clonotype was counted ten times or more. V gene TRBV5-1 combines with J gene TRBJ2-4; 10 bases align to TRBD1. Trimming took 4 bases from V and 0 from J; bases not matched to a gene: 7. Germline lookup yields CDR1 SGHRS and CDR2 YFSETQ. The CDR3 extends over 17 amino acids. CDR3 sequence reads: CASSQDRGWTAKNIQYF. CDR3 DNA sequence: TGCGCCAGCAGCCAGGACAGGGGGTGGACAGCCAAAAACATTCAGTACTTC.

This clonotype appeared many times. The chain is built from TRBV12-3 or TRBV12-4 and TRBJ1-2; 7 positions agree with TRBD1. This CDR3 has 14 residues. V shed 5 bases and J 3 bases; nucleotides not matched to a gene: 6. The CDR3 DNA is TGTGCCAGCAGTCTATCGACAGGGCACTATGGCTACACCTTC. This sequence encodes CASSLSTGHYGYTF.

The chain joins TRBV28 to TRBJ1-5; no firm D call. The CDR3 consists of 13 residues. Trimming left V 10 bases short and J 1 base short, with 11 bases between. Germline-derived CDR1 and CDR2 are MDHEN and SYDVKM. CDR3 nucleotide sequence: TGTGCCACACACGGTACAAGCAATCAGCCCCAGCATTTT. Its translation: CATHGTSNQPQHF.

This clonotype appeared a few times. The rearrangement uses TRBV5-1 and TRBJ2-5, with TRBD1 matching 9 bases. CDR3 length equals 14 residues. CDR1 is SGHRS, CDR2 YFSETQ, per germline. After removal of 2 bases from V and 4 bases from J, the junction contained 3 bases not matched to a gene. CDR3 bases: TGCGCCAGCAGCTTTGGGACAGGGATAGAGACCCAGTACTTC. This translates into CASSFGTGIETQYF.

This clonotype has at least ten counts. J is TRBJ2-7 and V is TRBV12-3 or TRBV12-4; D is possibly TRBD1 (6 bases). CDR3 size: 13 residues. Trimming pared 2 bases from V and 5 bases from J, leaving 10 bases between. The CDR3 region is CASSLSRGNEQYF. The DNA of the CDR3 is TGTGCCAGCAGTTTATCCAGGGGTAACGAGCAGTACTTC.

This clonotype was counted a few times. This chain joins TRBV2 and TRBJ1-1; D gene unclear. The length of the CDR3 is 12 residues. The V gene's germline CDR1 is SNHLY and CDR2 FYNNEI. V dropped 6 bases and J dropped 10 bases, with 15 bases sitting between them. CDR3 region: CASSSEGFRAFF. The CDR3 nucleotides read TGTGCCAGCAGCTCTGAAGGGTTCCGAGCTTTCTTT.